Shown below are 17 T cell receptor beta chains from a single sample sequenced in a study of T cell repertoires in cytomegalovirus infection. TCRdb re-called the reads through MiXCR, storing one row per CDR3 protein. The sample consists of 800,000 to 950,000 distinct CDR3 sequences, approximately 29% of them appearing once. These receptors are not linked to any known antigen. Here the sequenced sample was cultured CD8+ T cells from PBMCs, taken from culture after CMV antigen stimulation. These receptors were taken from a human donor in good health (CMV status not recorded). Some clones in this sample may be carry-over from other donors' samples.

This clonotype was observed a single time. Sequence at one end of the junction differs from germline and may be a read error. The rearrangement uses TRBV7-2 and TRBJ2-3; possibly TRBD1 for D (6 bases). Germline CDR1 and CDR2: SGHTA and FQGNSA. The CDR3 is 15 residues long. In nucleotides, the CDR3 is TGTGTCAGCAGCGCTACAGGGTTATTCACAGATACGCAGTATTTT. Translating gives CVSSATGLFTDTQYF.

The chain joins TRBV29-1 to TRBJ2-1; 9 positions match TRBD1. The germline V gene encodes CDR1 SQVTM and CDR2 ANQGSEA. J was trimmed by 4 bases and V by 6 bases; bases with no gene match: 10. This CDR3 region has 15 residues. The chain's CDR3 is CSVSSGQGKYNEQFF. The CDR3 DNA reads TGCAGCGTCTCATCGGGACAGGGAAAATACAATGAGCAGTTCTTC.

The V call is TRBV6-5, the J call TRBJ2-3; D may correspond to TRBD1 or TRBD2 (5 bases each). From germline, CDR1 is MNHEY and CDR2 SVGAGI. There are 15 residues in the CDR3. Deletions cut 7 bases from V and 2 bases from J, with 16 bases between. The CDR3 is CASTPAGSFTDTQYF. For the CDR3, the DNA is TGTGCCAGCACCCCGGCAGGGAGCTTCACAGATACGCAGTATTTT.

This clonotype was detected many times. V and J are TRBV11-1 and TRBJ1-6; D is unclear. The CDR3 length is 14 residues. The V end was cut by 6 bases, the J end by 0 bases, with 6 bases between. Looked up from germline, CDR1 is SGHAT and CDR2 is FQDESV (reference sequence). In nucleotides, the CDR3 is TGTGCCAGCAGAGAAGGCTCCTATAATTCACCCCTCCACTTT. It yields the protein CASREGSYNSPLHF.

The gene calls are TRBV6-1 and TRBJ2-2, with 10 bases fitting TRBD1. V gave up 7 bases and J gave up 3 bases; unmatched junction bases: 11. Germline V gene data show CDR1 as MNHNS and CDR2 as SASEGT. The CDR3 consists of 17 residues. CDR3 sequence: CASKFVDRGLYTGELFF. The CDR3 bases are TGTGCCAGCAAATTTGTCGACAGGGGGCTGTACACCGGGGAGCTGTTTTTT.

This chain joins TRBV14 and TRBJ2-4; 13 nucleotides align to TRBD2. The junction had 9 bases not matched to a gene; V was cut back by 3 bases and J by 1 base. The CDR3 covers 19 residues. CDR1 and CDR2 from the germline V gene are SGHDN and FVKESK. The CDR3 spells CASSHRTSGGPYAKNIQYF. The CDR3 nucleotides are TGTGCCAGCAGCCACAGGACTAGCGGGGGCCCCTACGCCAAAAACATTCAGTACTTC.

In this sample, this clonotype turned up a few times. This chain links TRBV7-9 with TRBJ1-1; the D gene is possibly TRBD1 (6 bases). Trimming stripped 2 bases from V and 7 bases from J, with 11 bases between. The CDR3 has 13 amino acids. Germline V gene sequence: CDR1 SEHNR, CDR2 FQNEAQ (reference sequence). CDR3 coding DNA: TGTGCCAGCAGCTTATTGAGGGGGAATGAAGCTTTCTTT. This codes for CASSLLRGNEAFF.

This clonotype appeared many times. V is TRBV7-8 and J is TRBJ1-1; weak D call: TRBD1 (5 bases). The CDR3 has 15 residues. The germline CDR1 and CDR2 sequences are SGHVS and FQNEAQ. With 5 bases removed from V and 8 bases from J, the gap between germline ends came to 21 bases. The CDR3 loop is CASSPEGGRDYEAFF. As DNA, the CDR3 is TGTGCCAGCAGCCCCGAAGGAGGGAGGGACTACGAAGCTTTCTTT.

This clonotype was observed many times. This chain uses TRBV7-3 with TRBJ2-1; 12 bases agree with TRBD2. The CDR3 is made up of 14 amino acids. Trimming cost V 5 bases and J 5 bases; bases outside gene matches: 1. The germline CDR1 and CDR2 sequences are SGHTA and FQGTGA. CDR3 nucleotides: TGTGCCAGCAGCCCTAGCGGGGGGGACAATGAGCAGTTCTTC. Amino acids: CASSPSGGDNEQFF.

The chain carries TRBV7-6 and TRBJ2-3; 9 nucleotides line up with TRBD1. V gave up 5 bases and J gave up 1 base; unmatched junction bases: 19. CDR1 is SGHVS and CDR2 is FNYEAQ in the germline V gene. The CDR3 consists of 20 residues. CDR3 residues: CASSPRTGALIPDGTDTQYF. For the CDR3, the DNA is TGTGCCAGCAGCCCAAGGACAGGGGCCTTGATCCCCGATGGCACAGATACGCAGTATTTT.

The CDR3 loop is CASSLVGESYEQYF. The CDR3 DNA is TGTGCCAGCAGCTTAGTTGGCGAATCCTACGAGCAGTACTTC. V is TRBV7-6 and J is TRBJ2-7; D is unresolved. CDR1 SGHVS and CDR2 FNYEAQ come from the germline V gene. The CDR3 has 14 residues. Trimming stripped 1 base from V and 1 base from J, with 8 bases between.

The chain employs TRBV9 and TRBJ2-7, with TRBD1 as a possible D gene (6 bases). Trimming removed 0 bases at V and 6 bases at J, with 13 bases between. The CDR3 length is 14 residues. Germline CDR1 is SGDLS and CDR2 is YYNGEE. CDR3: CASSVGGRGFEQYV. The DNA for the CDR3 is TGTGCCAGCAGCGTAGGTGGCAGGGGATTCGAGCAGTACGTC.

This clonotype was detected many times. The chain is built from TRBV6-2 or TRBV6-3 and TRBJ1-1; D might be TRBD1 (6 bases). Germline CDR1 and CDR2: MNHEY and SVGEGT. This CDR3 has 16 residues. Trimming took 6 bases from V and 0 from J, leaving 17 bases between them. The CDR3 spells CASSPGTRYLNTEAFF. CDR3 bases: TGTGCCAGCAGCCCTGGGACACGATATTTGAACACTGAAGCTTTCTTT.

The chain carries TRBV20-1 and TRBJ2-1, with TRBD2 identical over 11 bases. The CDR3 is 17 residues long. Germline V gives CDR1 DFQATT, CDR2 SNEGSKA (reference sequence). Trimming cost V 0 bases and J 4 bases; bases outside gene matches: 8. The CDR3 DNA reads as TGCAGTGCTAGAGATTTAATGGGGACTAGCGGTTACAATGAGCAGTTCTTC. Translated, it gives CSARDLMGTSGYNEQFF.

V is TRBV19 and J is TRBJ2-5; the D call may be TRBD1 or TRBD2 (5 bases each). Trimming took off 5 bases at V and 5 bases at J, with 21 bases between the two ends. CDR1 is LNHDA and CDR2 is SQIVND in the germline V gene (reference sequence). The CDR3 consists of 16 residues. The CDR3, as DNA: TGTGCCAGTAGTGGGATTAACGGGGCTTCAAGGGAGACCCAGTACTTC. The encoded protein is CASSGINGASRETQYF.

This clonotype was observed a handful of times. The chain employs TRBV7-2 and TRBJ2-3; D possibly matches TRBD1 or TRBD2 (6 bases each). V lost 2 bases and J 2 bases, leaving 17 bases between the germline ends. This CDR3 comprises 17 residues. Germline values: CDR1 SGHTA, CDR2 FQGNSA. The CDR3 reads CASSLLGGFVNTDTQYF. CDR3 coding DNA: TGTGCCAGCAGCTTATTAGGGGGGTTCGTTAACACAGATACGCAGTATTTT.

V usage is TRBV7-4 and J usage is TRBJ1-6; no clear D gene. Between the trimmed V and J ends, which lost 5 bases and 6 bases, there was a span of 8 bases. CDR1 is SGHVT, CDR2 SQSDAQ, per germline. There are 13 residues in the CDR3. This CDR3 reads CASSPDANSPLHF. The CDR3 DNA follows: TGTGCCAGCAGCCCGGACGCTAATTCACCCCTCCACTTT.